This T cell receptor beta chain originates from a study of blood T cell repertoires in COVID-19. TCRdb keeps only in-frame clones here, not all; method: immunoSEQ multiplex PCR. The sample yields 57,000 or so clones, approximately 88% seen once. Germline V gene data show CDR1 as SNHLY and CDR2 as FYNNEI. The CDR3 runs 14 residues. V shed 3 bases, J shed 2 bases, and the junction held 2 bases outside the gene matches. This chain links TRBV2 with TRBJ2-7, with 9 bases aligning to TRBD1. The sequencing input was peripheral blood. The TCR sequence derives from a man between 65 and 79 years old with active COVID-19. This chain's CDR3 is CASSDRTGAYEQYF. The CDR3 region has the DNA TGTGCCAGCAGTGACCGGACAGGGGCCTACGAGCAGTACTTC.